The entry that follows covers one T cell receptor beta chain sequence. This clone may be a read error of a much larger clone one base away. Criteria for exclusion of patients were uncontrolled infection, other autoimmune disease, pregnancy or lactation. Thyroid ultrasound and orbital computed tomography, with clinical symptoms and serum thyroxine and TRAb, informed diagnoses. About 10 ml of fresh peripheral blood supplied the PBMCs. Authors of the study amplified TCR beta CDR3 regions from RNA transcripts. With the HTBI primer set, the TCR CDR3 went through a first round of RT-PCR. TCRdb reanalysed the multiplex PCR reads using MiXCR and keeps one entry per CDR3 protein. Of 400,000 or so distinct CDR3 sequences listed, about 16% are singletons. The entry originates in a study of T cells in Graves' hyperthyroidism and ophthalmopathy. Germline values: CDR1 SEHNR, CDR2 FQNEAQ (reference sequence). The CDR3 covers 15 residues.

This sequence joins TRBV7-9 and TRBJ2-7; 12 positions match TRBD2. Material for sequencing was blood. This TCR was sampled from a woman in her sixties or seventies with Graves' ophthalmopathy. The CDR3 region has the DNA TGTGCCAGCAGCTGGGGACTAGCGGGCTCCTACGAGCAGTGCTTC. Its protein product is CASSWGLAGSYEQCF.